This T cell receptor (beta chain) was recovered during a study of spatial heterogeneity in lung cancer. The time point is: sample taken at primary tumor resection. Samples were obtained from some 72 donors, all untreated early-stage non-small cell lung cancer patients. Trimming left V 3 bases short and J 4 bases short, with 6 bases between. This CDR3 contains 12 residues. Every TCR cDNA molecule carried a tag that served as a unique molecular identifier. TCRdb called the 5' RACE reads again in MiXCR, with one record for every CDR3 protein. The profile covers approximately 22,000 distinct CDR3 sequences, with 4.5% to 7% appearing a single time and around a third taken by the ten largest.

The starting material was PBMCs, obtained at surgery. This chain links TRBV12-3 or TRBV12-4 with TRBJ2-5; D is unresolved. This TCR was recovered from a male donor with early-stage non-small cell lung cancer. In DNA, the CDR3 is TGTGCCAGCAGTTTTAGGCTAGAGACCCAGTACTTC. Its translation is CASSFRLETQYF.